This entry lists 13 T cell receptor beta chains sequenced from one sample in a study of T cells in Graves' hyperthyroidism and ophthalmopathy. RNA transcripts were the template for amplifying TCR beta CDR3 regions. The HTBI primer set served for first-round RT-PCR of the TCR CDR3. Via MiXCR, TCRdb re-called the multiplex PCR reads, giving one row per CDR3 protein. The repertoire has about 610,000 distinct CDR3 sequences, about 15% of them found once; the top ten carry 4% to 5.5%. Material for sequencing was blood. These receptors were taken from a woman aged 40 to 55 with Graves' ophthalmopathy.

This clonotype has ten or more counts. This chain links TRBV14 with TRBJ2-7; the match to TRBD2 covers 9 bases. This CDR3 has 15 amino acids. Per the germline V gene, CDR1 is SGHDN and CDR2 is FVKESK. J was trimmed by 2 bases and V by 3 bases; bases with no gene match: 5. CDR3 sequence reads: CASSQVVAGAYEQYF. DNA for the CDR3: TGTGCCAGCAGCCAGGTTGTAGCGGGAGCCTACGAGCAGTACTTC.

This clonotype was picked up many times. The chain joins TRBV6-2 or TRBV6-3 to TRBJ2-7, with 7 bases that match TRBD1. V was clipped by 10 bases and J by 3 bases; unmatched bases: 12. Per germline, CDR1 MNHEY and CDR2 SVGEGT. The CDR3 extends over 14 amino acids. The chain's CDR3 is CATLRDRVNYEQYF. The CDR3 region has the DNA TGTGCCACCCTGAGGGACAGAGTAAACTACGAGCAGTACTTC.

In its sample, this clonotype was seen many times. The chain couples TRBV7-2 to TRBJ1-2; the D gene is possibly TRBD1 (6 bases). Trimming cost V 1 base and J 4 bases, with 13 bases left between them. CDR1 SGHTA and CDR2 FQGNSA come from the germline V gene. The length of the CDR3 is 15 residues. As DNA, the CDR3 is TGTGCCAGCAGCTTAGTGGGGGGCAGAACCTATGGCTACACCTTC. As protein: CASSLVGGRTYGYTF.

This clonotype was counted at least ten times. The chain links TRBV12-5 to TRBJ2-2, with TRBD2 identical over 10 bases. Per germline, CDR1 LGHNT and CDR2 FRNRAP. The CDR3 contains 14 residues. The V gene end was trimmed by 4 bases and the J gene end by 9 bases; junction bases not matched to a gene: 5. As DNA, the CDR3 is TGTGCTAGTGGTTCTAGCGGGAGTAATCGGGAGCTGTTTTTT. Encoded protein: CASGSSGSNRELFF. The complete variable domain, with remaining parts taken from reference TRBV12-5 and TRBJ2-2, reads DARVTQTPRHKVTEMGQEVTMRCQPILGHNTVFWYRQTMMQGLELLAYFRNRAPLDDSGMPKDRFSAEMPDATLATLKIQPSEPRDSAVYFCASGSSGSNRELFFGEGSRLTVL.

This clonotype was seen ten or more times. The chain employs TRBV11-2 and TRBJ2-2; 7 nucleotides align to TRBD2. J gave up 5 bases and V 5 bases, and 14 bases lay outside the gene matches. This CDR3 region has 17 residues. Germline assignment: CDR1 SGHAT and CDR2 FQNNGV. The CDR3 DNA reads as TGTGCCAGCAGCGGGCCTCCGGGACTACCGACGACCGGGGAGCTGTTTTTT. Translated, it gives CASSGPPGLPTTGELFF.

This clonotype was recorded many times. The chain is built from TRBV6-1 and TRBJ2-7; D perhaps matches TRBD2 (6 bases). CDR1 is MNHNS and CDR2 is SASEGT in the germline V gene. The CDR3 is 15 residues long. Trimming removed 7 bases from V and 0 bases from J, with 16 bases in between. CDR3 nucleotides: TGTGCCAGCACTCAAGGCGGGACCTTCTCCTACGAGCAGTACTTC. Translating gives CASTQGGTFSYEQYF.

This clonotype has ten or more counts. The chain has TRBV28 and TRBJ1-5; 7 nucleotides match TRBD1. The CDR3 consists of 15 residues. Losses at the gene ends were 4 bases for V and 2 bases for J; bases not matched to a gene: 5. The germline V gene has CDR1 MDHEN and CDR2 SYDVKM. In DNA, the CDR3 is TGTGCCAGCAGTTCCGACAGGGTAGGCAATCAGCCCCAGCATTTT. Amino acid sequence: CASSSDRVGNQPQHF. Using reference TRBV28 and TRBJ1-5 for the parts outside the CDR3, the full variable domain is DVKVTQSSRYLVKRTGEKVFLECVQDMDHENMFWYRQDPGLGLRLIYFSYDVKMKEKGDIPEGYSVSREKKERFSLILESASTNQTSMYLCASSSDRVGNQPQHFGDGTRLSIL.

This clonotype was detected once. The J gene is TRBJ2-7, the V gene TRBV12-3 or TRBV12-4, with TRBD1 matching over 8 bases. This CDR3 region has 14 residues. J gave up 6 bases and V 6 bases, and 10 bases lay outside the gene matches. The CDR3 loop reads CASSRTGQVGEQYF. DNA of the CDR3: TGTGCCAGCAGCAGGACAGGGCAAGTCGGCGAGCAGTACTTC.

The chain employs TRBV18 and TRBJ1-1, with D possibly matching TRBD1 (5 bases). Germline loops: CDR1 KGHSH, CDR2 LQKENI. There are 13 residues in the CDR3. V dropped 6 bases and J dropped 4 bases, with 12 bases sitting between them. DNA of the CDR3: TGTGCCAGCTCTCACCCTGGGGGCACTGAAGCTTTCTTT. Its protein product is CASSHPGGTEAFF.

This clonotype was observed at least ten times. The chain couples TRBV15 to TRBJ2-5; the D gene is possibly TRBD2 (6 bases). Germline CDR1 is LNHNV and CDR2 is YYDKDF (reference sequence). Trimming shortened V by 0 bases and J by 4 bases, and 9 bases separated the two germline ends. This CDR3 comprises 14 residues. Here the CDR3 DNA reads TGTGCCACCAGCAGAGATGTGGGGGGAGAGACCCAGTACTTC. Translated: CATSRDVGGETQYF.

Notes on this clonotype: The conserved closing phenylalanine or tryptophan is absent in this CDR3, likely reflecting a read error. The chain joins TRBV7-3 to TRBJ2-2; D possibly uses TRBD1 or TRBD2 (5 bases each). V was clipped by 1 base and J by 7 bases, with 10 bases between them. Germline loops: CDR1 SGHTA, CDR2 FQGTGA. The CDR3 sequence is 14 residues long. CDR3 protein: CASSLRERGGELFL. The DNA for the CDR3 is TGTGCCAGCAGCTTAAGGGAGAGGGGCGGGGAGCTGTTTCTT.

The gene calls are TRBV28 and TRBJ1-5; 9 bases map to TRBD1. The CDR3 is 15 residues long. V lost 5 bases and J lost 2; bases outside the gene matches: 4. CDR1 MDHEN and CDR2 SYDVKM come from the germline V gene. DNA of the CDR3: TGTGCCAGCAGTACAAGGACAGGGGGCAATCAGCCCCAGCATTTT. Translating gives CASSTRTGGNQPQHF. Variable domain in full (rest from reference TRBV28 and TRBJ1-5): DVKVTQSSRYLVKRTGEKVFLECVQDMDHENMFWYRQDPGLGLRLIYFSYDVKMKEKGDIPEGYSVSREKKERFSLILESASTNQTSMYLCASSTRTGGNQPQHFGDGTRLSIL.

This clonotype was seen many times. The chain carries TRBV20-1 and TRBJ2-7, with 9 bases identical to TRBD1. Per germline, CDR1 DFQATT and CDR2 SNEGSKA (reference sequence). The CDR3 covers 16 residues. The V segment lost 0 bases and the J segment 6 bases; nucleotides outside the gene matches: 12. The CDR3 DNA is TGCAGTGCTAGAGATCGACACCAGACAGGGGGAGGCGAGCAGTACTTC. Amino acid sequence: CSARDRHQTGGGEQYF.